What follows are 26 T cell receptor beta chains derived from one specimen sequenced in a study of T cell responses to AZD1222 COVID-19 vaccine. Clones were read by immunoSEQ multiplex PCR, and TCRdb kept only the in-frame ones, dropping some. The sample carries about 100,000 clones, roughly nine tenths recorded once. The sample was peripheral blood, taken on day 0 of AZD1222 vaccination. The receptor source for this set is an adult in good health.

This clone has only one observation. This rearrangement joins TRBV19 to TRBJ2-7; 10 nucleotides match TRBD2. Germline V gene lookup returns CDR1 LNHDA and CDR2 SQIVND (reference sequence). V lost 1 base to trimming and J lost 1 base; unmatched junction nucleotides: 1. The CDR3 loop spans 15 amino acids. CDR3 DNA: TGTGCCAGTAGTATAGCTAGCGGGGGATCCTACGAGCAGTACTTC. It translates to CASSIASGGSYEQYF.

The rearrangement joins TRBV6-5 to TRBJ2-5; TRBD2 matches 7 bases. Germline assignment: CDR1 MNHEY and CDR2 SVGAGI. The ends lost 8 bases at V and 1 base at J; junction bases unmatched: 10. The CDR3 totals 15 residues. CDR3: CASAPGASGQETQYF. The DNA for the CDR3 is TGTGCCAGCGCCCCCGGGGCTAGCGGCCAAGAGACCCAGTACTTC.

The chain is built from TRBV11-3 and TRBJ1-6; 8 positions match TRBD1. From germline, CDR1 is SGHNT and CDR2 YENEEA. This CDR3 is built from 16 residues. The junction had 3 bases not matched to a gene; V was cut back by 5 bases and J by 0 bases. The CDR3 bases are TGTGCCAGCAGCCGGACAGGGAGCTCCTATAATTCACCCCTCCACTTT. This sequence encodes CASSRTGSSYNSPLHF. The whole variable domain, remainder taken from reference TRBV11-3 and TRBJ1-6, is EAGVVQSPRYKIIEKKQPVAFWCNPISGHNTLYWYLQNLGQGPELLIRYENEEAVDDSQLPKDRFSAERLKGVDSTLKIQPAELGDSAVYLCASSRTGSSYNSPLHFGNGTRLTVT.

In nucleotides, the CDR3 is TGCGCCAGCAGCCAAGCGAAGGGGGGGGCCTACAATGAGCAGTTCTTC. It encodes CASSQAKGGAYNEQFF. The rearrangement links TRBV4-3 to TRBJ2-1; tentatively, D is TRBD2 (7 bases). Trimming cost V 1 base and J 2 bases, with 12 bases left between them. CDR1 is LGHNA, CDR2 YSLEER, per germline. This CDR3 comprises 16 residues.

This clone was seen once. The rearrangement joins TRBV9 to TRBJ1-4; D gene uncertain. CDR1 is SGDLS and CDR2 is YYNGEE in the germline V gene. V shed 0 bases and J shed 4 bases, with 7 bases lying between them. The CDR3 covers 14 residues. The CDR3 DNA follows: TGTGCCAGCAGCGTAGGGGTTTTTAATGAAAAACTGTTTTTT. Its translation: CASSVGVFNEKLFF. Full variable domain (missing parts from reference TRBV9 and TRBJ1-4): DSGVTQTPKHLITATGQRVTLRCSPRSGDLSVYWYQQSLDQGLQFLIQYYNGEERAKGNILERFSAQQFPDLHSELNLSSLELGDSALYFCASSVGVFNEKLFFGSGTQLSVL.

The chain employs TRBV11-3 and TRBJ1-1, with no clear D. This CDR3 has 14 amino acids. Trimming removed 5 bases from V and 6 bases from J, with 16 bases in between. Looked up from germline, CDR1 is SGHNT and CDR2 is YENEEA. CDR3 bases: TGTGCCAGCAGCGCCCAGTTGACCTTGGCTGAAGCTTTCTTT. Its protein product is CASSAQLTLAEAFF.

J is TRBJ2-7 and V is TRBV25-1; 7 bases agree with TRBD1. This CDR3 is built from 15 residues. CDR1 is MGHDK and CDR2 is SYGVNS in the germline V gene. J gave up 5 bases and V 2 bases, and 9 bases lay outside the gene matches. The CDR3 DNA sequence: TGTGCCAGCAGTGAAGCGAGACAGGGCCTTGACGAGCAGTACTTC. Translation: CASSEARQGLDEQYF.

This rearrangement joins TRBV5-6 to TRBJ1-5, with D possibly matching TRBD1 (5 bases). Germline CDR1 SGHDT, CDR2 YYEEEE. Trimming shortened V by 5 bases and J by 4 bases, and 16 bases separated the two germline ends. This CDR3 region has 15 residues. CDR3 sequence reads: CASREGDRPNQPQHF. Written as DNA, the CDR3 is TGTGCCAGCAGGGAAGGGGACCGACCGAATCAGCCCCAGCATTTT. Variable domain in full (rest from reference TRBV5-6 and TRBJ1-5): DAGVTQSPTHLIKTRGQQVTLRCSPKSGHDTVSWYQQALGQGPQFIFQYYEEEERQRGNFPDRFSGHQFPNYSSELNVNALLLGDSALYLCASREGDRPNQPQHFGDGTRLSIL.

V and J are TRBV20-1 and TRBJ2-7, with 11 positions matching TRBD1. The CDR3 extends over 15 amino acids. CDR1 is DFQATT and CDR2 is SNEGSKA in the germline V gene (reference sequence). Trimming at V came to 3 bases and at J to 5 bases, leaving 9 bases not matched to a gene. This CDR3 is CSASRSGTGGDEQYF. CDR3 nucleotide sequence: TGCAGTGCTAGTAGGTCGGGGACAGGGGGAGACGAGCAGTACTTC.

This chain connects TRBV2 to TRBJ2-5; 10 bases match TRBD2. V was pared by 8 bases and J by 4 bases, with 22 bases of the junction left unmatched. CDR3 length: 19 residues. Germline CDR1 and CDR2: SNHLY and FYNNEI. The CDR3 sequence: CASPFRRLAGVQGGETQYF. The CDR3 nucleotides read TGTGCCAGCCCTTTCCGTAGACTAGCGGGCGTCCAAGGAGGAGAGACCCAGTACTTC.

This sequence joins TRBV18 and TRBJ2-1; tentatively, D is TRBD1 (6 bases). V was pared by 3 bases and J by 7 bases, with 7 bases between. From germline, CDR1 is KGHSH and CDR2 LQKENI. The CDR3 runs to 12 residues. In nucleotides, the CDR3 is TGTGCCAGCTCACCCGACAGGAATGAGCAGTTCTTC. Protein: CASSPDRNEQFF.

This sequence joins TRBV7-3 and TRBJ2-1; 10 bases agree with TRBD2. This CDR3 comprises 14 residues. Germline trimming cut 2 bases from V and 6 bases from J; bases unmatched to any gene: 1. Per germline, CDR1 SGHTA and CDR2 FQGTGA. CDR3 nucleotides: TGTGCCAGCAGCTTAGGACTAGCGGCCAATGAGCAGTTCTTC. Protein product: CASSLGLAANEQFF.

Here the CDR3 DNA reads TGCGCCAGCAGCCAAGTGGGATCACTAGAGACCCAGTACTTC. It codes for CASSQVGSLETQYF. The rearrangement links TRBV4-1 to TRBJ2-5; D is unresolved. Trimming took off 1 base at V and 4 bases at J, with 10 bases between the two ends. The CDR3 is made up of 14 amino acids. The germline V gene has CDR1 MGHRA and CDR2 YSYEKL.

V and J are TRBV6-5 and TRBJ2-7; possibly TRBD1 or TRBD2 for D (6 bases each). V lost 6 bases to trimming and J lost 0 bases, with 15 bases between them. The CDR3 runs 15 residues. Germline-derived CDR1 and CDR2 are MNHEY and SVGAGI. The CDR3 DNA sequence: TGTGCCAGCAGAATCGGGGGCAGTCCCTCCTACGAGCAGTACTTC. Residues: CASRIGGSPSYEQYF.

The chain is built from TRBV24-1 and TRBJ1-2; 10 positions agree with TRBD1. Trimming took 7 bases from V and 3 from J; bases not matched to a gene: 4. This CDR3 contains 14 residues. Per germline, CDR1 KGHDR and CDR2 SFDVKD. The CDR3 sequence: CATRDRGLDYGYTF. CDR3 coding DNA: TGTGCCACCAGAGACAGGGGGCTTGACTATGGCTACACCTTC.

This sequence joins TRBV2 and TRBJ1-1; D is unclear. The V end was cut by 11 bases, the J end by 0 bases, with 13 bases between. The CDR3 is 13 residues long. Germline values: CDR1 SNHLY, CDR2 FYNNEI. This CDR3 reads CASGSSMNTEAFF. The CDR3 DNA reads TGTGCCTCGGGGAGTTCCATGAACACTGAAGCTTTCTTT. The entire variable domain, with the rest obtained from reference TRBV2 and TRBJ1-1, is as follows: EPEVTQTPSHQVTQMGQEVILRCVPISNHLYFYWYRQILGQKVEFLVSFYNNEISEKSEIFDDQFSVERPDGSNFTLKIRSTKLEDSAMYFCASGSSMNTEAFFGQGTRLTVV.

The rearrangement joins TRBV28 to TRBJ2-2; no clear D gene. CDR1 MDHEN and CDR2 SYDVKM come from the germline V gene. The CDR3 has 13 amino acids. The V end lost 3 bases, the J end lost 5 bases, and 7 bases lay between the germline ends. The CDR3 DNA reads as TGTGCCAGCAGTTTCCTGGTGACCGGGGAGCTGTTTTTT. Its translation: CASSFLVTGELFF.

This chain uses TRBV7-9 with TRBJ1-2; TRBD1 aligns across 10 bases. The germline CDR1 and CDR2 sequences are SEHNR and FQNEAQ (reference sequence). The CDR3 length is 14 residues. J lost 3 bases, V lost 4 bases, and 2 bases had no gene match. As DNA, the CDR3 is TGTGCCAGCAGCTCGGGACAGGGGTACTATGGCTACACCTTC. Residues: CASSSGQGYYGYTF. Supplemented by reference TRBV7-9 and TRBJ1-2, the full variable domain reads DTGVSQNPRHKITKRGQNVTFRCDPISEHNRLYWYRQTLGQGPEFLTYFQNEAQLEKSRLLSDRFSAERPKGSFSTLEIQRTEQGDSAMYLCASSSGQGYYGYTFGSGTRLTVV.

The chain links TRBV5-1 to TRBJ1-2; D is undetermined. The CDR3 runs 16 residues. Trimming cost V 2 bases and J 5 bases, with 19 bases left between them. Germline loops: CDR1 SGHRS, CDR2 YFSETQ. In DNA form, the CDR3 reads TGCGCCAGCAGCTTTGCCCCCCCCGGAGCCGAGTATGGCTACACCTTC. Amino acids: CASSFAPPGAEYGYTF.

This chain links TRBV18 with TRBJ2-3, with 8 nucleotides matching TRBD1. Germline lookup yields CDR1 KGHSH and CDR2 LQKENI. The CDR3 consists of 16 residues. J lost 2 bases, V lost 5 bases, and 9 bases had no gene match. The CDR3 spells CASSATVRGPTDTQYF. The CDR3 nucleotides read TGTGCCAGCTCAGCGACGGTCAGGGGGCCCACAGATACGCAGTATTTT.

The chain joins TRBV3-1 (or the pseudogene TRBV3-2) to TRBJ2-1; 9 bases fit TRBD2. CDR1 and CDR2 from the germline V gene are LGHDT and YNNKEL (reference sequence). This CDR3 has 19 amino acids. V shed 0 bases and J 1 base; nucleotides not matched to a gene: 10. In DNA form, the CDR3 reads TGTGCCAGCAGCCAAGATAGGCTAGCGGGATACGGGTCCTACAATGAGCAGTTCTTC. Amino acids: CASSQDRLAGYGSYNEQFF.

This clone came up once. V gene TRBV5-1 combines with J gene TRBJ1-3, with D perhaps TRBD1 (5 bases). Between the trimmed V and J ends, which lost 4 bases and 2 bases, there was a span of 13 bases. The germline V gene has CDR1 SGHRS and CDR2 YFSETQ. The CDR3 covers 15 residues. The CDR3 sequence is CASSLQGPPGNTIYF. CDR3 sequence (DNA): TGCGCCAGCAGCCTGCAGGGTCCCCCTGGAAACACCATATATTTT.

The rearrangement links TRBV2 to TRBJ1-3; D unresolved. This CDR3 contains 13 residues. Trimming left V 8 bases short and J 4 bases short, with 12 bases between. Germline-derived CDR1 and CDR2 are SNHLY and FYNNEI. The CDR3 is CASRRATGNTIYF. CDR3 nucleotide sequence: TGTGCCAGCCGTCGCGCTACGGGAAACACCATATATTTT. Complete variable domain (other parts from reference TRBV2 and TRBJ1-3): EPEVTQTPSHQVTQMGQEVILRCVPISNHLYFYWYRQILGQKVEFLVSFYNNEISEKSEIFDDQFSVERPDGSNFTLKIRSTKLEDSAMYFCASRRATGNTIYFGEGSWLTVV.

The chain combines TRBV6-5 with TRBJ2-2; D remains ambiguous. CDR1 MNHEY and CDR2 SVGAGI come from the germline V gene. CDR3 length: 14 residues. Trimming took 6 bases from V and 0 from J, leaving 8 bases between them. The CDR3 DNA is TGTGCCAGCAGCAGCGAGACGAACACCGGGGAGCTGTTTTTT. As protein: CASSSETNTGELFF.

CDR3 region: CASSQELTSHNEQFF. CDR3 nucleotide sequence: TGCGCCAGCAGCCAAGAATTGACTAGCCACAATGAGCAGTTCTTC. The chain uses TRBV4-1 and TRBJ2-1, with 7 bases fitting TRBD2. Germline V lookup: CDR1 MGHRA, CDR2 YSYEKL. With V trimmed by 0 bases and J by 5 bases, 4 bases remained unmatched. There are 15 residues in the CDR3.

The chain combines TRBV3-1 (or the pseudogene TRBV3-2) with TRBJ2-1; TRBD1 matches at 12 bases. CDR1 is LGHDT, CDR2 YNNKEL, per germline (reference sequence). The CDR3 length is 22 residues. V shed 0 bases and J 6 bases; nucleotides not matched to a gene: 21. The CDR3 bases are TGTGCCAGCAGCCAAGACCGGGACAGGGGGCTTGAGCGGGAGGGCCGAAGCAATGAGCAGTTCTTC. It is translated as CASSQDRDRGLEREGRSNEQFF.